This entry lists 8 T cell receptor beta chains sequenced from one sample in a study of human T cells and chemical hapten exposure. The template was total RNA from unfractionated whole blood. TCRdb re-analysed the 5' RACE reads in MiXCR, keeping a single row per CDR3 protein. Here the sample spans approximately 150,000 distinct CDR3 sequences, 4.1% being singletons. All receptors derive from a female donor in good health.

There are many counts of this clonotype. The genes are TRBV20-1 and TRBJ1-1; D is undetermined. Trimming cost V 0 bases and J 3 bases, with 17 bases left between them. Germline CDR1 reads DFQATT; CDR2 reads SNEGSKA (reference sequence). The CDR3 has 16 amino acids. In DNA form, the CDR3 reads TGCAGTGCTAGAGATCCGTCGAGGGCCCAGGACACTGAAGCTTTCTTT. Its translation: CSARDPSRAQDTEAFF.

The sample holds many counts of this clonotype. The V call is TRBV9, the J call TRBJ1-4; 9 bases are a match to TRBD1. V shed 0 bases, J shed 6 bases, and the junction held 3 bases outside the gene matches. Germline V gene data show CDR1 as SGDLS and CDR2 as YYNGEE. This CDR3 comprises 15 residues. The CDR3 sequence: CASSVGGTGYEKLFF. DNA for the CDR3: TGTGCCAGCAGCGTAGGAGGGACAGGGTATGAAAAACTGTTTTTT. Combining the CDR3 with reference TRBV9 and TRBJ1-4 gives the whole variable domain DSGVTQTPKHLITATGQRVTLRCSPRSGDLSVYWYQQSLDQGLQFLIQYYNGEERAKGNILERFSAQQFPDLHSELNLSSLELGDSALYFCASSVGGTGYEKLFFGSGTQLSVL.

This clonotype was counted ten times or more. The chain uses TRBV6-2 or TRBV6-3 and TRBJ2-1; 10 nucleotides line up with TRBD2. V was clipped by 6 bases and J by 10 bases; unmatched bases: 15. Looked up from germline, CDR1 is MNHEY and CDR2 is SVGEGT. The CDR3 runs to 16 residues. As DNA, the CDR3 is TGTGCCAGCAGCCGTGTAAGGAGCGGGGGGGCAGAGGAGCAGTTCTTC. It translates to CASSRVRSGGAEEQFF.

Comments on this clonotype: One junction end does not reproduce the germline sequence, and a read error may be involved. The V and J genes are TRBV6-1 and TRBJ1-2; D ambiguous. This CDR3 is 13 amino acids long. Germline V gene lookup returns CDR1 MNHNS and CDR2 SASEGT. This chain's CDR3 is CASRVQANDGYTF. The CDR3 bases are TGTGCCAGCAGAGTACAAGCTAACGATGGCTACACCTTC.

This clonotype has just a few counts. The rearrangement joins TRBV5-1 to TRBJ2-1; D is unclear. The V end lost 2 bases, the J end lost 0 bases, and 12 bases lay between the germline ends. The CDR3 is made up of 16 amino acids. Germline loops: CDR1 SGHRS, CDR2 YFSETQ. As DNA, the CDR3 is TGCGCCAGCAGCTTCCCAGTTTCGAGCTCCTACAATGAGCAGTTCTTC. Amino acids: CASSFPVSSSYNEQFF. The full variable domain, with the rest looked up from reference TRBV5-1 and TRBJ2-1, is KAGVTQTPRYLIKTRGQQVTLSCSPISGHRSVSWYQQTPGQGLQFLFEYFSETQRNKGNFPGRFSGRQFSNSRSEMNVSTLELGDSALYLCASSFPVSSSYNEQFFGPGTRLTVL.

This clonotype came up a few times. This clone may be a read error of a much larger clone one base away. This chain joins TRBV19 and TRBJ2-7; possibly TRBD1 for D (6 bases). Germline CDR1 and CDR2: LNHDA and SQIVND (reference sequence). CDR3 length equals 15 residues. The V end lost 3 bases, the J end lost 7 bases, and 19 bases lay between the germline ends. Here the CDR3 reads CASSIPGQGIREQYF. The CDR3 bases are TGTGCCAGTAGTATTCCGGGACAAGGCATAAGGGAGCAGTACTTC.

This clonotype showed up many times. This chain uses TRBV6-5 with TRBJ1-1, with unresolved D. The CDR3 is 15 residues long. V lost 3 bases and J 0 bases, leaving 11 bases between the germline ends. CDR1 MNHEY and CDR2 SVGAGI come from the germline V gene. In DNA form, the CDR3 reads TGTGCCAGCAGTTATGATCGTGCGGTGAACACTGAAGCTTTCTTT. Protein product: CASSYDRAVNTEAFF.

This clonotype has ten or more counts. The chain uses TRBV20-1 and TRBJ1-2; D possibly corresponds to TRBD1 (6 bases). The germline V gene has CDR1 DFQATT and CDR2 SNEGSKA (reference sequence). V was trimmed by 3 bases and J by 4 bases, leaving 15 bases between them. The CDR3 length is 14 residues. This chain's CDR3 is CSASPGVNSYGYTF. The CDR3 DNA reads TGCAGTGCTAGCCCAGGGGTTAATAGCTATGGCTACACCTTC.